This T cell receptor beta chain was identified during a study of T cells after posttransplantation cyclophosphamide. For this clone: Its antigen is unidentified.

Profiling relied on immunoSEQ multiplex PCR, and the TCRdb table lists in-frame clones only, not all of them. The sample contains about 47,000 clones, about 91% of which appear only once. Trimming cost V 0 bases and J 6 bases, with 15 bases left between them. The CDR3 runs 15 residues. The germline V gene encodes CDR1 SGHKS and CDR2 YYEKEE (reference sequence). Study-wide points: Skin or GI-infiltrating T cells shared few TRB sequences with blood.

The specimen sequenced was PBMCs. This clonotype originated in a woman in her fifties or sixties in good health and a related stem cell transplant donor. This chain connects TRBV5-5 to TRBJ1-1; D is perhaps TRBD1 (6 bases). CDR3 sequence reads: CASSLASGGISEAFF. The CDR3, as DNA: TGTGCCAGCAGCTTGGCCTCGGGGGGCATCTCTGAAGCTTTCTTT.